A single sample is the source of the 12 T cell receptor beta chains below, sequenced in a study of Ad26.COV2.S vaccination and SARS-CoV-2 variants (dated by TCRdb to 2020 to 2022). Library generation was performed with the immunoSEQ multiplex PCR assay. Not all clones reach the TCRdb copy of this immuneACCESS table, which keeps in-frame sequences only. Checked studies attribute under half of the gap to unresolved V genes and leave the rest unexplained. This sample comprises about 680,000 clones, roughly 90% of them detected only once. The biggest ten clones account for approximately 1.5% of the sample. The sample's treatment or condition label, in plain terms: 15 to 20 received Ad26.COV2.S at low or high dose, single or two shots; about 5 received placebo; per-sample allocation not given. For vaccine and placebo recipients, repertoires were sequenced using samples collected on day 63 after the first injection.

The sample here was peripheral blood, taken in a trial of Ad26.COV2.S vaccine versus placebo. The source of these receptors is a person aged 18-65 years who received the Ad26.COV2.S COVID-19 vaccine or a placebo.

The rearrangement joins TRBV18 to TRBJ2-1; TRBD2 agrees at 11 bases. The CDR3 totals 15 residues. Germline V gene sequence: CDR1 KGHSH, CDR2 LQKENI. Trimming took 3 bases from V and 5 from J; bases not matched to a gene: 3. CDR3 DNA: TGTGCCAGCTCACCGTTAGCGGGGGGGCACAATGAGCAGTTCTTC. Translation gives CASSPLAGGHNEQFF.

This clone was seen more than once but under ten times. The rearrangement links TRBV19 to TRBJ2-7, with D uncertain. Per germline, CDR1 LNHDA and CDR2 SQIVND (reference sequence). CDR3 size: 13 residues. V lost 5 bases and J lost 2, with 10 bases in between. The CDR3 loop reads CASSSQAAYEQYF. The CDR3 DNA sequence: TGTGCCAGTAGTTCTCAGGCAGCCTACGAGCAGTACTTC.

CDR3 DNA sequence: TGTGCCAGCAGCTTAGTAAGGGCAGGGATTGCAGATACGCAGTATTTT. It yields the protein CASSLVRAGIADTQYF. The chain is built from TRBV7-9 and TRBJ2-3, with D possibly TRBD1 on 5 matching bases. CDR3 length equals 16 residues. V lost 1 base to trimming and J lost 4 bases, with 15 bases between them. The germline gives CDR1 SEHNR, CDR2 FQNEAQ (reference sequence).

The chain uses TRBV4-2 and TRBJ1-2, with D perhaps matching TRBD1 (5 bases). The V end lost 0 bases, the J end lost 4 bases, and 9 bases lay between the germline ends. The CDR3 is 14 residues long. Germline V gene data show CDR1 as LGHNA and CDR2 as YNFKEQ. The CDR3 here is CASSQDRQPYGYTF. Here the CDR3 DNA reads TGTGCCAGCAGCCAAGATCGACAGCCCTATGGCTACACCTTC.

The chain is built from TRBV11-2 and TRBJ1-3; D remains ambiguous. The CDR3 length is 15 residues. V was clipped by 0 bases and J by 0 bases, with 6 bases between them. CDR1 SGHAT and CDR2 FQNNGV come from the germline V gene. The CDR3 reads CASSLDFGSGNTIYF. DNA of the CDR3: TGTGCCAGCAGCTTAGATTTCGGCTCTGGAAACACCATATATTTT.

The chain links TRBV2 to TRBJ1-1; D possibly corresponds to TRBD1 (5 bases). V gave up 4 bases and J gave up 6 bases, with 15 bases separating them. Germline V CDR1 and CDR2: SNHLY, FYNNEI. CDR3 length: 14 residues. CDR3 bases: TGTGCCAGCAGTGGAGGGGACCGCAGTTCTGAAGCTTTCTTT. Its translation: CASSGGDRSSEAFF. Supplemented by reference TRBV2 and TRBJ1-1, the full variable domain reads EPEVTQTPSHQVTQMGQEVILRCVPISNHLYFYWYRQILGQKVEFLVSFYNNEISEKSEIFDDQFSVERPDGSNFTLKIRSTKLEDSAMYFCASSGGDRSSEAFFGQGTRLTVV.

This chain uses TRBV4-2 with TRBJ1-4; D is possibly TRBD1 (5 bases). Trimming shortened V by 10 bases and J by 7 bases, and 16 bases separated the two germline ends. The germline CDR1 and CDR2 sequences are LGHNA and YNFKEQ. CDR3 length: 13 residues. DNA of the CDR3: TGTGCCACCTGGGGCAGTCCTACTGAAAAACTGTTTTTT. Translation gives CATWGSPTEKLFF.

The CDR3: CASSKEVEGSGANVLTF. The DNA of the CDR3 is TGTGCCAGCAGCAAAGAGGTGGAGGGCTCTGGGGCCAACGTCCTGACTTTC. This chain links TRBV21-1 with TRBJ2-6; the listed D gene, TRBD2, was not tested against the DNA. TRBV21-1 is a pseudogene segment. The CDR3 has 17 residues.

V and J are TRBV5-4 and TRBJ1-6, with D possibly being TRBD1 (5 bases). Looked up from germline, CDR1 is SGHNT and CDR2 is YYREEE (reference sequence). The ends were cut back, 3 bases at V and 0 bases at J, with 10 bases in the middle. The CDR3 length is 16 residues. Here the CDR3 DNA reads TGTGCCAGCAGCTCGGGACGGAGCTCCTATAATTCACCCCTCCACTTT. The encoded protein is CASSSGRSSYNSPLHF. Drawing the rest from reference TRBV5-4 and TRBJ1-6, the complete variable domain is ETGVTQSPTHLIKTRGQQVTLRCSSQSGHNTVSWYQQALGQGPQFIFQYYREEENGRGNFPPRFSGLQFPNYSSELNVNALELDDSALYLCASSSGRSSYNSPLHFGNGTRLTVT.

The rearrangement links TRBV12-3 or TRBV12-4 to TRBJ2-7, with D perhaps being TRBD1 or TRBD2 (5 bases each). The CDR3 runs to 12 residues. Between the trimmed V and J ends, which lost 0 bases and 13 bases, there was a span of 13 bases. The CDR3 loop reads CASSLAGDQSYF. Written as DNA, the CDR3 is TGTGCCAGCAGTTTAGCGGGGGACCAGAGTTACTTC.

The rearrangement uses TRBV19 and TRBJ1-2; 10 bases match TRBD1. CDR3 length: 14 amino acids. V lost 7 bases to trimming and J lost 4 bases; unmatched junction nucleotides: 6. CDR1 and CDR2 from the germline V gene are LNHDA and SQIVND (reference sequence). CDR3 nucleotides: TGTGCCAGTAATAACCGGGACAGGGGCTATGGCTACACCTTC. Encoded protein: CASNNRDRGYGYTF.

CDR3 DNA: TGCGCCAGCAGCCAAGATCTGGGAGGGACAGATGGTGGTCAGCCCCAGCATTTT. Encoded protein: CASSQDLGGTDGGQPQHF. The chain employs TRBV4-3 and TRBJ1-5, with 7 nucleotides matching TRBD1. With V trimmed by 0 bases and J by 6 bases, 14 bases remained unmatched. Germline CDR1 is LGHNA and CDR2 is YSLEER. The CDR3 runs 18 residues.